Described below is a single T cell receptor beta chain sequence and its context. This record comes from a study of blood T cell repertoires in COVID-19. Overall study: Donors in the United States, Italy and Spain gave samples during acute or convalescent COVID-19.

Germline CDR1 reads MNHEY; CDR2 reads SVGAGI. The CDR3 has 14 amino acids. The V end was cut by 6 bases, the J end by 0 bases, with 6 bases between. Produced via immunoSEQ multiplex PCR; TCRdb's table is partial and in-frame only. The profile shows roughly 670,000 clones, approximately 90% of them singletons. The sample consisted of peripheral blood. The chain uses TRBV6-5 and TRBJ1-6, with no clear D. The TCR was taken from a woman between 18 and 29 years old with acute or convalescent COVID-19. DNA of the CDR3: TGTGCCAGCAGCCGGAGCTCCTATAATTCACCCCTCCACTTT. Translation gives CASSRSSYNSPLHF.